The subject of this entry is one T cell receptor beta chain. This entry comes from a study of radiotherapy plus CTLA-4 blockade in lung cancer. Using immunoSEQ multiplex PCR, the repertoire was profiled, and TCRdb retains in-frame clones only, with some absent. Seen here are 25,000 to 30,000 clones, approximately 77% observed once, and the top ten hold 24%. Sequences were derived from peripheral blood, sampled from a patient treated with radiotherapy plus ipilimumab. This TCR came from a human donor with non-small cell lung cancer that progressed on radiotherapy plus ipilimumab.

The CDR3 here is CASSESRGTQYF. For the CDR3, the DNA is TGCGCCAGCAGCGAATCCCGGGGGACCCAGTACTTC. This chain connects TRBV5-1 to TRBJ2-5; D is perhaps TRBD2 (5 bases). CDR1 and CDR2 (germline): SGHRS, YFSETQ. CDR3 size: 12 residues. V lost 4 bases, J lost 7 bases, and 11 bases lay in between.